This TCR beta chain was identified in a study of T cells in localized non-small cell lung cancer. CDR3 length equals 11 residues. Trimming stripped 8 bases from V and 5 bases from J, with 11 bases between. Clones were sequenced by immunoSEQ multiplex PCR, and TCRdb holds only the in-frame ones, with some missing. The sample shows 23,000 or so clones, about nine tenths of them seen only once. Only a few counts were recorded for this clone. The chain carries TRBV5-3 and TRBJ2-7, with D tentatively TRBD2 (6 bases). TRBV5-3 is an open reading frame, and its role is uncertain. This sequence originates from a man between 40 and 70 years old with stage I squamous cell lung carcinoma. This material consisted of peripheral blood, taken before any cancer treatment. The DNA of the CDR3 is TGTGCCAGCAGGGTAGCGGACGAGCAGTACTTC. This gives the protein CASRVADEQYF.